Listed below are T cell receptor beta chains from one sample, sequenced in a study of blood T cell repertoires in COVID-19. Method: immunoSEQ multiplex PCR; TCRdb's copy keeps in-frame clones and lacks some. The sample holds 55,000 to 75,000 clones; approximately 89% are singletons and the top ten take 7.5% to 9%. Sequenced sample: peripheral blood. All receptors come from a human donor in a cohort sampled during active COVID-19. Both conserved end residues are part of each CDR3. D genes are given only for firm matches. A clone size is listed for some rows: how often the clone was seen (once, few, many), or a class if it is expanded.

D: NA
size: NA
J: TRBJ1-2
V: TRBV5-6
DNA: TGTGCCAGCAGCTTGGGACACACTGACTATGGCTACACCTTC
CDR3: CASSLGHTDYGYTF

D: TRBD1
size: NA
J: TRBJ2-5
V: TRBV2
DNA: TGTGCCAGCAGTGAACAGACAGGGAGTTTAGAGACCCAGTACTTC
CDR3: CASSEQTGSLETQYF

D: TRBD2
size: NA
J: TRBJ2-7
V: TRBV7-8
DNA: TGTGCCAGCAGCTTAGCGCGGGGGGGCATTAACGACGAGCAGTACTTC
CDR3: CASSLARGGINDEQYF

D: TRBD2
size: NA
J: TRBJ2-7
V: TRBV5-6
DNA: TGTGCCAGCAGCTCCCGGACTAGCGGGGGCTACGAGCAGTACTTC
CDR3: CASSSRTSGGYEQYF

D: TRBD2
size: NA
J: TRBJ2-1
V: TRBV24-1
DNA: TGTGCCACCAGTGATTTCCGGGCTAGCGGGGGGGCCCCCTACAATGAGCAGTTCTTC
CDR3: CATSDFRASGGAPYNEQFF

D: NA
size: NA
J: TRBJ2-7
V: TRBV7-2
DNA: TGTGCCAGCAGCTTAGGCAGCGCCCTCTCCTACGAGCAGTACTTC
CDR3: CASSLGSALSYEQYF

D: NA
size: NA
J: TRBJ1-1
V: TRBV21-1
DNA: TGTGCCAGCAGCACTTTTCCGGGACTCGTCTATGAAGCTTTCTTT
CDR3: CASSTFPGLVYEAFF

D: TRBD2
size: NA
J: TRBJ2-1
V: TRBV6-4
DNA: TGTGCCAGCGAGGCGGGGGGCCCTTACGGTCAGTTCTTC
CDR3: CASEAGGPYGQFF

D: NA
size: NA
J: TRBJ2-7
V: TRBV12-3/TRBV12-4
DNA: TGTGCCAGCAGTTCAGGGCCGGTAGGCGAGCAGTACTTC
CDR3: CASSSGPVGEQYF

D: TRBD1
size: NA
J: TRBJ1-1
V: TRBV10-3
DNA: TGTGCCATCAGTGAGAAACAGGGGGGTGCCGCTGAAGCTTTCTTT
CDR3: CAISEKQGGAAEAFF

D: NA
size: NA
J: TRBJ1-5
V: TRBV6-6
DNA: TGTGCCAGCAGTCCTACCAATCAGCCCCAGCATTTT
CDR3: CASSPTNQPQHF

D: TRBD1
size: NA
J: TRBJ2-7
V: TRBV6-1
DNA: TGTGCCAGCAGTGGCACCGGGACAGGGGACTCCTACGAGCAGTACTTC
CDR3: CASSGTGTGDSYEQYF

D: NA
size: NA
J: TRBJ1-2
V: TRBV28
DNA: TGTGCCAGCAGTCCCGGTCTGTTTTGCACCTTC
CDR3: CASSPGLFCTF

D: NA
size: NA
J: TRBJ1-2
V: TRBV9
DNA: TGTGCCAGCAGCTTATTAGACAGTAACTATGGCTACACCTTC
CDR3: CASSLLDSNYGYTF

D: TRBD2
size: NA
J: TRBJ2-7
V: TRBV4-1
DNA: TGCGCCAGCAGCCAAGTCGGGGGGGACGACGAGCAGTACTTC
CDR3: CASSQVGGDDEQYF

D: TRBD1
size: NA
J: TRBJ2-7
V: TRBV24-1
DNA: TGTGCCACCAGTGAGACGGGACAGGGGGCCTCGTACTTC
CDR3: CATSETGQGASYF

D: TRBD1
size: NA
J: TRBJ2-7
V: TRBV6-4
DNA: TGTGCCAGAAGACAGGGGTACGAGCAGTACTTC
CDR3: CARRQGYEQYF

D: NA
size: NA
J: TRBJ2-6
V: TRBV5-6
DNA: TGTGCCAGCAGCTACTACACAGGGCGCCGCGACTCTGGGGCCAACGTCCTGACTTTC
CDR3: CASSYYTGRRDSGANVLTF

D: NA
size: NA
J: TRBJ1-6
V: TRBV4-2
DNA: TGTGCCAGCAGCGAAAACCCACAGGGAAGGAATAATTCACCCCTCCACTTT
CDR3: CASSENPQGRNNSPLHF

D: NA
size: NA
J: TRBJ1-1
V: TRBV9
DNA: TGTGCCAGCAGCGTGGGGCAGGGCGACGCTTTCTTT
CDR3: CASSVGQGDAFF

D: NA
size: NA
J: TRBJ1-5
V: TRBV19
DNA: TGTGCCAGTAGTTGGGAGCCCTATAGCAATCAGCCCCAGCATTTT
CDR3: CASSWEPYSNQPQHF

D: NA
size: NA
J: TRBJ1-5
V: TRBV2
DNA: TGTGCCAGCAGTCTCACAGGGAGCAATCAGCCCCAGCATTTT
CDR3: CASSLTGSNQPQHF

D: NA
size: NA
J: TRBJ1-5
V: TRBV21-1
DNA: TGTGCCAGCAGCACCTCCCGACAGGTAATCGTAAATAGCAATCAGCCCCAGCATTTT
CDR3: CASSTSRQVIVNSNQPQHF

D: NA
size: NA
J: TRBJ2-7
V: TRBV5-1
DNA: TGCGCCAGCAGTATTGGGCAGGGGAGCGACGAGCAGTACTTC
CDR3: CASSIGQGSDEQYF

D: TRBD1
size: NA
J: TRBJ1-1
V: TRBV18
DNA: TGTGCCAGCTCAAACAGGGGGCTAGTTGAAGCTTTCTTT
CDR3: CASSNRGLVEAFF

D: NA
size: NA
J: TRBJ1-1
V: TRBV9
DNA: TGTGCCAGCAGCGTAGGCGGGAAAGGCAGCGCCCGCACTGAAGCTTTCTTT
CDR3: CASSVGGKGSARTEAFF

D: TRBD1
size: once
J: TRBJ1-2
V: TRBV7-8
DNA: TGTGCCTGCAGCTTATTTCGGGGGGGGGACAGGGGGAACTATGGCTACACCTTC
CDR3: CACSLFRGGDRGNYGYTF

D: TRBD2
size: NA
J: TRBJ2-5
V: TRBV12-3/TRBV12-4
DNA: TGTGCCAGCAGTTTGGGACTAGTGGAGACCCAGTACTTC
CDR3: CASSLGLVETQYF

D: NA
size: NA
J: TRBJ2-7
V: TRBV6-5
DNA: TGTGCCAGCTCTCGGAGGGCCGGGTACTACGAGCAGTACTTC
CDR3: CASSRRAGYYEQYF

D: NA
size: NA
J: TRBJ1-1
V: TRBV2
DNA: TGTGCCAGCAGTGCCGCCAAGGGGGATTACACTGAAGCTTTCTTT
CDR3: CASSAAKGDYTEAFF

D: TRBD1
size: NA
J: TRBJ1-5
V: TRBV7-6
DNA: TGTGCCAGCAGCCTCGGGACAGGACGCAATCAGCCCCAGCATTTT
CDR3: CASSLGTGRNQPQHF

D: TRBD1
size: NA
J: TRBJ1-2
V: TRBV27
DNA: TGTGCCAGCAGTGACAGGGGGGTAATTAACTATGGCTACACCTTC
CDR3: CASSDRGVINYGYTF

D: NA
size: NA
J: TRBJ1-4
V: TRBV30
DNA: TGTGCCTGGGGGGGCGCAACTAATGAAAAACTGTTTTTT
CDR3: CAWGGATNEKLFF

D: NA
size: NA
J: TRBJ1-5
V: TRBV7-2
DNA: TGTGCCAGCAGCTTGACCGGGGACAATCAGCCCCAGCATTTT
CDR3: CASSLTGDNQPQHF

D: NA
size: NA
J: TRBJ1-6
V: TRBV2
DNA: TGTGCCCCCGGGGATATGAATTCACCCCTCCACTTT
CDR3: CAPGDMNSPLHF

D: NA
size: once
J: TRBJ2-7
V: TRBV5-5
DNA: TGTGCCAGCAGCCCGGTAAGAGACTACTACGAGCAGTACTTC
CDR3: CASSPVRDYYEQYF

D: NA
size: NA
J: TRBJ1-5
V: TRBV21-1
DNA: TGTGCCAGCAGCAGAGATAAACGAGTTAATCAGCCCCAGCATTTT
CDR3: CASSRDKRVNQPQHF

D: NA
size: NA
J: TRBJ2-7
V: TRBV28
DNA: TGTGCCAGCAGTTCCCGACGGGATCAGTACTTC
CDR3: CASSSRRDQYF

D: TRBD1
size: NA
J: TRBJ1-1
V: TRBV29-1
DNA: TGCAGCGCCGACTGGACAGGGGACACTGAAGCTTTCTTT
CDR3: CSADWTGDTEAFF

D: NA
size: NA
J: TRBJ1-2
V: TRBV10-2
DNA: TGCGCCACCGGAGGCGGCTATGGCTACACCTTC
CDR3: CATGGGYGYTF

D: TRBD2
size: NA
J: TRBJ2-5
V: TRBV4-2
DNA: TGTGCCAGCAGCCAATCTTCTAGCGGGGGTTTCGAGACCCAGTACTTC
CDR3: CASSQSSSGGFETQYF

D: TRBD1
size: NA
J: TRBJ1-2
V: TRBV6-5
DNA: TGTGCCAGCAGATTTAAAACAGGGGGCTTTGGTGGCTACACCTTC
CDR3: CASRFKTGGFGGYTF

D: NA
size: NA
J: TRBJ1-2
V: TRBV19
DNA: TGTGCCAGTAGTATCTTCCATCCGGGGTATAACACTAACTATGGCTACACCTTC
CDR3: CASSIFHPGYNTNYGYTF

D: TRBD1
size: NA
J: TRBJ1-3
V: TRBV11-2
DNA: TGTGCCAGCAGCCGCCGGTCCGGGACAGCAGTCTCTGGAAACACCATATATTTT
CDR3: CASSRRSGTAVSGNTIYF

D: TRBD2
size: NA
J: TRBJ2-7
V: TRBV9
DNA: TGTGCCAGCAGCGTAAGCGGGGGCTACGAGCAGTACTTC
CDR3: CASSVSGGYEQYF

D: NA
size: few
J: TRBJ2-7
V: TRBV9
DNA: TGTGCCAGCAGCGGGACGTCTGGCAGGGGGCAGTACTTC
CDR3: CASSGTSGRGQYF

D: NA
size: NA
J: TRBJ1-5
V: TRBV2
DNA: TGTGCCAGCAGTGACGGCAGGGGTGGCAATCAGCCCCAGCATTTT
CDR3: CASSDGRGGNQPQHF

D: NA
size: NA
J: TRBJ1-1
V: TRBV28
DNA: TGTGCCAGCAGTCCCCCCCCAGGGATGTGGGACACTGAAGCTTTCTTT
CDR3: CASSPPPGMWDTEAFF

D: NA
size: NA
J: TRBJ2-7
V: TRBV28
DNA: TGTGCCAGCAGTTCCACAGGCTACGAGCAGTACTTC
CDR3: CASSSTGYEQYF

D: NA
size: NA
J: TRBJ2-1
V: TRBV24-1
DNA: TGTGCCACCAGTGATCCTAACCTCGGGGTTATCTCCTACAATGAGCAGTTCTTC
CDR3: CATSDPNLGVISYNEQFF

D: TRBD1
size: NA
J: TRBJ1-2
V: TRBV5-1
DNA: TGCGCCAGCAGCTTCGACAGGGAAAATGGCTACACCTTC
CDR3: CASSFDRENGYTF

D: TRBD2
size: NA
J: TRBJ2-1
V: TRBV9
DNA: TGTGCCAGCAGCGTCGGGCTAGCGGGGGGTTCCTACAATGAGCAGTTCTTC
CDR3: CASSVGLAGGSYNEQFF